Listed below are T cell receptor beta chains from one sample, sequenced in a study of neurological immune-mediated disorders. MiXCR, run by TCRdb on the 5' RACE reads, gives a single entry per CDR3 protein. The sample has 130,000 or so distinct CDR3 sequences; about 3.4% are singletons. Input material: PBMCs. These TCRs come from a woman aged 25 to 39 with multiple sclerosis. Both conserved end residues are part of each CDR3. A D gene is named only where the DNA matches it firmly. The size field reads how often the clone was seen (once, few, many) or a class if it is expanded.

D	size	J	V	CDR3	DNA
TRBD2	many	TRBJ2-3	TRBV20-1	CSAPSSGSTDTQYF	TGCAGTGCTCCTTCTAGCGGAAGCACAGATACGCAGTATTTT
-	many	TRBJ2-5	TRBV5-1	CASTEQAPETQYF	TGCGCCAGCACCGAACAGGCGCCGGAGACCCAGTACTTC
-	many	TRBJ1-5	TRBV20-1	CSARSGWISNQPQHF	TGCAGTGCTAGATCAGGGTGGATTAGCAATCAGCCCCAGCATTTT
TRBD1	many	TRBJ2-1	TRBV7-9	CASSARTGGNNEQFF	TGTGCCAGCAGCGCCCGGACAGGGGGGAACAATGAGCAGTTCTTC
-	many	TRBJ2-5	TRBV5-1	CASSLATGSGETQYF	TGCGCCAGCAGCTTGGCGACGGGGTCGGGAGAGACCCAGTACTTC
-	many	TRBJ1-5	TRBV4-3	CASSQDVAGRSNQPQHF	TGCGCCAGCAGCCAAGATGTGGCAGGCCGTAGCAATCAGCCCCAGCATTTT
-	many	TRBJ1-4	TRBV7-8	CASGSSNEKLFF	TGTGCCAGCGGATCCAGTAATGAAAAACTGTTTTTT
TRBD1	many	TRBJ2-7	TRBV5-1	CASAQGHEQYF	TGCGCCAGCGCACAGGGGCACGAGCAGTACTTC
TRBD1	many	TRBJ1-1	TRBV18	CASSPGGGWVNTEAFF	TGTGCCAGCTCACCAGGAGGGGGCTGGGTGAACACTGAAGCTTTCTTT
-	many	TRBJ2-7	TRBV27	CASSLSSLGIYEQYF	TGTGCCAGCAGTTTATCTTCGTTAGGGATTTACGAGCAGTACTTC
TRBD2	many	TRBJ2-7	TRBV20-1	CSAPLRGKYEQYF	TGCAGTGCTCCGTTGCGGGGGAAATACGAGCAGTACTTC
TRBD1	many	TRBJ2-1	TRBV7-2	CASSLLDRVANEQFF	TGTGCCAGCAGCTTACTAGACAGGGTGGCCAATGAGCAGTTCTTC
TRBD1	many	TRBJ2-7	TRBV27	CASSPGTGWDEQYF	TGTGCCAGCAGTCCGGGGACAGGTTGGGACGAGCAGTACTTC
TRBD2	many	TRBJ2-3	TRBV2	CASTRSPPGLADTQYF	TGTGCCAGCACCCGAAGCCCCCCGGGACTAGCAGATACGCAGTATTTT
TRBD1	many	TRBJ2-1	TRBV20-1	CSAISGGRYNEQFF	TGCAGTGCTATCTCAGGGGGACGCTACAATGAGCAGTTCTTC
-	many	TRBJ2-7	TRBV20-1	CSARSEQGRGKAYEQYF	TGCAGTGCTAGATCGGAGCAGGGCAGGGGAAAGGCCTACGAGCAGTACTTC
-	many	TRBJ2-5	TRBV5-1	CASSFREVETQYF	TGCGCCAGCAGCTTTAGGGAGGTAGAGACCCAGTACTTC
-	many	TRBJ2-3	TRBV27	CASSSSKQNTDTQYF	TGTGCCAGCAGTTCGTCCAAGCAGAACACAGATACGCAGTATTTT
-	many	TRBJ1-1	TRBV5-1	CASSLTNTEAFF	TGCGCCAGCAGCTTGACTAACACTGAAGCTTTCTTT
-	few	TRBJ2-2	TRBV5-5	CASAGTGELFF	TGTGCCAGCGCGGGTACCGGGGAGCTGTTTTTT
-	many	TRBJ1-5	TRBV29-1	CSVAGSGQPQHF	TGCAGCGTTGCAGGGTCAGGTCAGCCCCAGCATTTT
-	many	TRBJ1-4	TRBV20-1	CSASRIQGSNEKLFF	TGCAGTGCTAGTCGGATCCAGGGGTCGAATGAAAAACTGTTTTTT
-	many	TRBJ1-2	TRBV20-1	CSARDRDRNYGYTF	TGCAGTGCTAGAGATCGTGACAGGAATTATGGCTACACCTTC
TRBD1	many	TRBJ2-7	TRBV13	CASSSPAWRTGNEGHEQYF	TGTGCCAGCAGCTCTCCCGCGTGGCGGACAGGGAATGAAGGGCACGAGCAGTACTTC
-	many	TRBJ2-1	TRBV7-2	CASSLVVGGASYNEQFF	TGTGCCAGCAGCTTAGTAGTTGGGGGGGCCTCCTACAATGAGCAGTTCTTC
-	many	TRBJ2-7	TRBV6-6	CASSYSEYEQYF	TGTGCCAGCAGTTACTCGGAGTACGAGCAGTACTTC